This TCR beta chain was documented in a study of cytomegalovirus exposure and HLA in healthy donors. General study results and limits: Certain indistinguishable V segments, among them TRBV6-2 and TRBV6-3, were excluded.

Germline-derived CDR1 and CDR2 are SNHLY and FYNNEI. The CDR3 extends over 12 amino acids. V lost 4 bases and J lost 4, with 6 bases in between. The PCR made use of 60 Vbeta and 13 Jbeta primers. The method was immunoSEQ multiplex PCR; TCRdb's version includes in-frame clones alone and lacks a portion of them. The sample lists about 99,000 clones; approximately 80% were seen once. Of note for this clone: Its matching antigen is unknown.

The source is a woman under 30 in good health and CMV-seropositive. The genes are TRBV2 and TRBJ2-3; no firm D call. The sample comprised PBMCs. The CDR3 is CASSVIADTQYF. CDR3 bases: TGTGCCAGCAGTGTCATAGCAGATACGCAGTATTTT.